A single sample gave rise to the 6 T cell receptor beta chains below, sequenced in a study of vaccination effects on CD4 cells after COVID-19. The data were produced by immunoSEQ multiplex PCR, yet TCRdb's version contains in-frame clones alone and is incomplete. The data contain tens of thousands of clones, approximately 78% of them singletons. Sequencing followed a ViraFEST assay step that expanded antigen-specific CD4+ T cells with viral peptide pools. Subsequent to a culture period of nine to ten days, CD4+ T cells were isolated. Participants received two doses of either the BNT162b2 or mRNA-1273 vaccine. Antigens of these TCRs are unknown. The specimen was CD4+ T cells from PBMCs cultured with HCoV-OC43 spike peptides, collected after COVID-19 vaccination. Subset reported: HCoV-OC43 spike overlapping peptide pool stimulation. These receptors all come from a human donor who received a COVID-19 vaccine.

The V call is TRBV2, the J call TRBJ1-2, with a weak D call TRBD1 (5 bases). The CDR3 covers 13 residues. V was clipped by 6 bases and J by 2 bases, with 10 bases between them. CDR1 is SNHLY and CDR2 is FYNNEI in the germline V gene. The CDR3 sequence is CASRQDRNYGYTF. CDR3 nucleotide sequence: TGTGCCAGCAGACAGGATAGGAACTATGGCTACACCTTC.

The chain recombines TRBV13 with TRBJ2-1, with 9 bases aligning to TRBD2. V lost 1 base and J lost 8; bases outside the gene matches: 9. The CDR3 sequence is 16 residues long. Germline V CDR1 and CDR2: PRHDT, FYEKMQ (reference sequence). The CDR3 here is CASSLVGRGGSHEQFF. CDR3 nucleotides: TGTGCCAGCAGCTTAGTGGGGCGGGGGGGCTCCCATGAGCAGTTCTTC. The variable domain in full, completed from reference TRBV13 and TRBJ2-1, reads AAGVIQSPRHLIKEKRETATLKCYPIPRHDTVYWYQQGPGQDPQFLISFYEKMQSDKGSIPDRFSAQQFSDYHSELNMSSLELGDSALYFCASSLVGRGGSHEQFFGPGTRLTVL.

A few counts support this clone. The genes are TRBV10-3 and TRBJ1-5, with D unclear. The CDR3 has 12 residues. V dropped 4 bases and J dropped 4 bases, with 5 bases sitting between them. Germline loops: CDR1 ENHRY, CDR2 SYGVKD. Here the CDR3 reads CAISATNQPQHF. DNA for the CDR3: TGTGCCATCAGTGCTACTAATCAGCCCCAGCATTTT.

This clone has a single count. The CDR3 DNA sequence: TGTGCCAGTAGCCAGAGATTGAGGGAAAAACTGTTTTTT. This encodes CASSQRLREKLFF. The V call is TRBV19, the J call TRBJ1-4; no clear D. Trimming cost V 6 bases and J 8 bases, with 13 bases left between them. The germline V gene has CDR1 LNHDA and CDR2 SQIVND (reference sequence). The CDR3 runs to 13 residues.

The chain links TRBV2 to TRBJ1-5; D may be TRBD1 (6 bases). Germline assignment: CDR1 SNHLY and CDR2 FYNNEI. The CDR3 loop spans 14 amino acids. V was trimmed by 5 bases and J by 4 bases, leaving 12 bases between them. In DNA, the CDR3 is TGTGCCAGCAGTTCCGAGGGGGTTAATCAGCCCCAGCATTTT. This sequence encodes CASSSEGVNQPQHF.

The chain links TRBV19 to TRBJ1-2; possible D gene TRBD1, 6 bases. V was pared by 3 bases and J by 4 bases, with 21 bases between. The CDR3 is made up of 17 amino acids. Germline V lookup: CDR1 LNHDA, CDR2 SQIVND (reference sequence). Here the CDR3 DNA reads TGTGCCAGTAGTATTAAGGTTTCGGACAGCCTTATCTATGGCTACACCTTC. This gives the protein CASSIKVSDSLIYGYTF.